The rows below give T cell receptor beta chains drawn from one sample of a study of cytomegalovirus exposure and HLA in healthy donors. Clones were read by immunoSEQ multiplex PCR, and TCRdb kept only the in-frame ones, dropping some. The table includes about 330,000 clones, around 86% detected once. Sequencing used PBMCs. These receptors all stem from a woman aged 18-30 years in good health and CMV-seronegative. CDR3s include the opening cysteine and the closing phenylalanine or tryptophan. A D gene is named only where the DNA matches it firmly. Not every row has a clone size; where given, it reads once, few, many or a size class.

clone size,V gene,D gene,J gene,CDR3 protein,CDR3 DNA
few,TRBV6-1,-,TRBJ2-6,CASTPRDPGANVLTF,TGTGCCAGCACCCCTCGCGATCCTGGGGCCAACGTCCTGACTTTC
-,TRBV9,TRBD2,TRBJ2-2,CASSVQAGGPGELFF,TGTGCCAGCAGCGTGCAGGCGGGAGGGCCCGGGGAGCTGTTTTTT
-,TRBV7-3,TRBD2,TRBJ2-2,CASSDSGIGELFF,TGTGCCAGCAGTGATAGCGGGATCGGGGAGCTGTTTTTT
-,TRBV13,-,TRBJ2-7,CASTIQGAYEQYF,TGTGCCAGCACCATACAGGGCGCCTACGAGCAGTACTTC
-,TRBV4-3,TRBD2,TRBJ2-3,CASSPGIAGARTDTQYF,TGCGCCAGCAGCCCAGGGATAGCGGGAGCTCGCACAGATACGCAGTATTTT
-,TRBV9,TRBD2,TRBJ2-7,CASSRTSGPSYEQYF,TGTGCCAGCAGCCGAACTAGCGGGCCCTCCTACGAGCAGTACTTC
-,TRBV28,-,TRBJ1-5,CASNTAVNQPQHF,TGTGCCAGCAATACAGCGGTAAATCAGCCCCAGCATTTT
-,TRBV28,-,TRBJ2-1,CASSFSPDLNNEQFF,TGTGCCAGCAGTTTTTCGCCAGATTTGAACAATGAGCAGTTCTTC
-,TRBV9,TRBD2,TRBJ2-2,CASSVAVRTSENTGELFF,TGTGCCAGCAGCGTAGCGGTTAGGACTAGCGAAAACACCGGGGAGCTGTTTTTT
-,TRBV6-4,TRBD2,TRBJ2-1,CASRLSAGGPYSYNEQFF,TGTGCCAGCAGACTTTCAGCGGGAGGGCCGTACTCCTACAATGAGCAGTTCTTC
few,TRBV9,TRBD2,TRBJ2-7,CASSVTSGSYEQYF,TGTGCCAGCAGCGTAACTAGCGGGAGCTACGAGCAGTACTTC
-,TRBV19,TRBD1,TRBJ1-5,CASSGQGGNQPQHF,TGTGCCAGTAGTGGACAGGGTGGCAATCAGCCCCAGCATTTT
-,TRBV29-1,TRBD1,TRBJ1-1,CSVGFRQGYGNTEAFF,TGCAGCGTTGGTTTCCGACAGGGTTACGGGAACACTGAAGCTTTCTTT
-,TRBV6-5,TRBD2,TRBJ2-7,CASGLAGVNEQYF,TGTGCCAGCGGCCTAGCGGGAGTAAACGAGCAGTACTTC
-,TRBV7-3,TRBD1,TRBJ2-1,CASSIGTGNEQFF,TGTGCCAGCAGCATAGGGACAGGCAATGAGCAGTTCTTC
-,TRBV4-1,TRBD1,TRBJ1-2,CASSPGQGVYYGYTF,TGCGCCAGCAGCCCCGGACAGGGAGTCTACTATGGCTACACCTTC
once,TRBV11-2,-,TRBJ2-1,CASSLGAGEAEQFF,TGTGCCAGCAGCTTAGGTGCCGGGGAGGCTGAGCAGTTCTTC
-,TRBV4-3,-,TRBJ2-7,CASSQEMSGVNEQYF,TGCGCCAGCAGCCAAGAAATGTCAGGGGTGAACGAGCAGTACTTC
-,TRBV4-3,TRBD1,TRBJ1-2,CASSQDRWTGDNYGYTF,TGCGCCAGCAGCCAAGATCGGTGGACAGGGGATAACTATGGCTACACCTTC
-,TRBV7-9,TRBD2,TRBJ2-7,CASSLGGLAGGRGYEQYF,TGTGCCAGCAGCCTGGGCGGACTAGCGGGAGGACGGGGATACGAGCAGTACTTC
-,TRBV5-1,-,TRBJ2-2,CASSPTSNTGELFF,TGCGCCAGCAGCCCGACATCGAACACCGGGGAGCTGTTTTTT
-,TRBV5-6,TRBD1,TRBJ2-7,CASSVPGTGVSEQYF,TGTGCCAGCAGCGTACCCGGGACAGGGGTCAGCGAGCAGTACTTC
-,TRBV10-3,TRBD2,TRBJ2-7,CAISVLADFPLSYEQYF,TGTGCCATCAGTGTCCTAGCGGACTTCCCCCTCTCCTACGAGCAGTACTTC
-,TRBV9,TRBD2,TRBJ2-7,CASSTRQNSAGVSYEQYF,TGTGCCAGCAGCACCCGCCAGAATTCAGCGGGAGTAAGTTACGAGCAGTACTTC
-,TRBV7-2,TRBD2,TRBJ2-5,CASSSGGFETQYF,TGTGCCAGCAGCTCGGGAGGCTTCGAGACCCAGTACTTC
-,TRBV5-1,TRBD2,TRBJ2-5,CASRHTGGQETQYF,TGCGCCAGCAGACACACCGGGGGGCAAGAGACCCAGTACTTC
-,TRBV27,TRBD1,TRBJ1-5,CASSSGTDRREPQHF,TGTGCCAGCAGTTCCGGGACAGACCGTAGGGAGCCCCAGCATTTT
-,TRBV2,-,TRBJ1-1,CASSEEGGSTEAFF,TGTGCCAGCAGTGAAGAGGGAGGGAGCACTGAAGCTTTCTTT
-,TRBV7-7,-,TRBJ2-7,CASSPGQPPYEQYF,TGTGCTAGCAGCCCCGGACAGCCACCCTACGAGCAGTACTTC
-,TRBV4-1,-,TRBJ2-7,CASSQDGNYEQYF,TGCGCCAGCAGCCAAGACGGTAACTACGAGCAGTACTTC
many,TRBV7-2,-,TRBJ2-7,CASSLVRYTQRDYEQYF,TGTGCCAGCAGCTTAGTACGGTACACCCAGAGGGACTACGAGCAGTACTTC
once,TRBV7-9,-,TRBJ2-7,CASRAAPSYEQYF,TGTGCCAGCAGGGCGGCGCCCAGCTACGAGCAGTACTTC
-,TRBV11-2,-,TRBJ2-7,CASSPGTAGEQYF,TGTGCCAGCAGCCCCGGGACGGCGGGGGAGCAGTACTTC
-,TRBV10-2,TRBD1,TRBJ2-1,CASSDSDRGLENEQFF,TGCGCCAGCAGTGATTCGGACAGGGGGCTGGAGAATGAGCAGTTCTTC
-,TRBV4-1,TRBD2,TRBJ2-7,CASSRQGLAGGNAYEQYF,TGCGCCAGCAGCCGGCAGGGACTAGCGGGAGGCAATGCCTACGAGCAGTACTTC
-,TRBV5-4,-,TRBJ1-3,CASSLGGDLGYTIYF,TGTGCCAGCAGCTTGGGGGGGGACCTTGGTTACACCATATATTTT